Listed here are 26 T cell receptor beta chains from one sample, sequenced in a study of CD8+ T cells in alopecia areata. The sample's treatment: oral pan-JAK inhibitor, 5-10 mg twice daily. It was cDNA, reverse transcribed from extracted RNA, that served as the sequencing template. Sequenced by immunoSEQ multiplex PCR; TCRdb stores in-frame clones only, minus some. Altogether about 200,000 clones are present, under 80% being singletons, with the ten largest covering roughly 1.3%. The sequencing used CD4+ T cells sorted from blood, collected around week 50, from a patient treated with tofacitinib. These receptors were obtained from a human donor with alopecia areata.

The chain links TRBV7-9 to TRBJ1-4, with 7 bases lining up with TRBD1. This CDR3 has 14 amino acids. The germline V gene encodes CDR1 SEHNR and CDR2 FQNEAQ (reference sequence). The junction had 2 bases not matched to a gene; V was cut back by 5 bases and J by 2 bases. The CDR3 loop is CASSEGATNEKLFF. The CDR3 DNA reads as TGTGCCAGCAGCGAGGGGGCCACTAATGAAAAACTGTTTTTT.

This chain connects TRBV29-1 to TRBJ1-2; D perhaps matches TRBD1 (5 bases). In germline, CDR1 is SQVTM, CDR2 ANQGSEA. CDR3 length: 15 residues. Trimming left V 7 bases short and J 4 bases short, with 22 bases between. DNA for the CDR3: TGCAGCGGAGTATTGGACTCATGGGGCGGCTATGGCTACACCTTC. Its protein product is CSGVLDSWGGYGYTF.

This chain connects TRBV29-1 to TRBJ1-1; 9 bases match TRBD1. This CDR3 is built from 12 residues. V trimming: 3 bases; J trimming: 10 bases; junction bases outside the gene matches: 6. Germline V gene lookup returns CDR1 SQVTM and CDR2 ANQGSEA. The CDR3 DNA follows: TGCAGCGTTGAGTGGGACAGGGAGAGAGCTTTCTTT. This sequence encodes CSVEWDRERAFF.

Note on this clone: Distinct nucleotide sequences in the sample also encode this CDR3. The genes are TRBV4-2 and TRBJ1-2, with D perhaps matching TRBD1 (5 bases). V was clipped by 0 bases and J by 7 bases, with 9 bases between them. The CDR3 totals 13 residues. Germline V gives CDR1 LGHNA, CDR2 YNFKEQ. As DNA, the CDR3 is TGTGCCAGCAGCCAAGAAGGTCAGGGTGGCTACACCTTC. This codes for CASSQEGQGGYTF.

There are a few counts of this clone. The CDR3 region is CASRLHQEHTYEQYF. CDR3 DNA: TGCGCCAGCAGACTCCACCAAGAACACACCTACGAGCAGTACTTC. This chain joins TRBV5-1 and TRBJ2-7; the D is unclear. The germline V gene has CDR1 SGHRS and CDR2 YFSETQ. This CDR3 has 15 amino acids. Deletions cut 5 bases from V and 2 bases from J, with 17 bases between.

This sequence joins TRBV15 and TRBJ2-7; 10 bases align to TRBD2. From germline, CDR1 is LNHNV and CDR2 YYDKDF (reference sequence). Trimming took 4 bases from V and 2 from J; bases not matched to a gene: 5. This CDR3 has 15 residues. This chain's CDR3 is CATSTERGGPYEQYF. CDR3 bases: TGTGCCACCAGCACCGAGCGGGGGGGTCCCTACGAGCAGTACTTC.

This chain connects TRBV6-5 to TRBJ1-1; 8 nucleotides match TRBD1. CDR3 length equals 15 residues. V was pared by 1 base and J by 1 base, with 2 bases of the junction left unmatched. Per the germline V gene, CDR1 is MNHEY and CDR2 is SVGAGI. The CDR3 DNA reads TGTGCCAGCAGTTACTTTGGACAGGGGAACACTGAAGCTTTCTTT. The encoded protein is CASSYFGQGNTEAFF.

This sequence joins TRBV29-1 and TRBJ2-7; 7 bases line up with TRBD1. V shed 4 bases and J 3 bases; nucleotides not matched to a gene: 6. CDR1 and CDR2 (germline): SQVTM, ANQGSEA. The length of the CDR3 is 13 residues. CDR3 in amino acids: CSVAGQVRYEQYF. The CDR3 nucleotides are TGCAGCGTTGCCGGACAGGTTCGCTACGAGCAGTACTTC.

This chain uses TRBV29-1 with TRBJ2-5, with 8 bases aligning to TRBD1. Unmatched junction bases numbered 2, after V lost 2 bases and J lost 3 bases. Germline CDR1 and CDR2: SQVTM and ANQGSEA. CDR3 size: 13 residues. CDR3 protein: CSVERTGKETQYF. As DNA, the CDR3 is TGCAGCGTTGAACGGACAGGGAAAGAGACCCAGTACTTC.

The rearrangement joins TRBV7-9 to TRBJ2-3; the D gene could be TRBD1 or TRBD2 (5 bases each). Germline CDR1 is SEHNR and CDR2 is FQNEAQ (reference sequence). The CDR3 length is 19 residues. Trimming removed 7 bases at V and 1 base at J, with 27 bases between. The CDR3 loop reads CASTPRGLRDPRRTDTQYF. The CDR3 nucleotides are TGTGCCAGCACCCCCCGGGGCCTACGCGACCCCCGGCGCACAGATACGCAGTATTTT.

The rearrangement links TRBV5-1 to TRBJ2-5, with 9 nucleotides matching TRBD1. The CDR3 extends over 15 amino acids. J was trimmed by 5 bases and V by 4 bases; bases with no gene match: 9. Germline values: CDR1 SGHRS, CDR2 YFSETQ. The CDR3 coding sequence is TGCGCCAGCAGCGAGGGCACAGGGGGCAAGGAGACCCAGTACTTC. Translated: CASSEGTGGKETQYF.

CDR3 bases: TGTGCCTGGCAGTCCGGGGGCAGCGCCGGTCAGCCCCAGCATTTT. Translating gives CAWQSGGSAGQPQHF. This rearrangement joins TRBV30 to TRBJ1-5, with a tentative D call TRBD1 (6 bases). Germline lookup yields CDR1 GTSNPN and CDR2 SVGIG (reference sequence). V gave up 5 bases and J gave up 6 bases, with 20 bases separating them. This CDR3 is built from 15 residues.

This chain connects TRBV4-3 to TRBJ2-1; 7 bases fit TRBD1. Germline-derived CDR1 and CDR2 are LGHNA and YSLEER. CDR3 length: 16 amino acids. V lost 1 base and J lost 2; bases outside the gene matches: 5. CDR3: CASSQVATGTYNEQFF. In nucleotides, the CDR3 is TGCGCCAGCAGCCAAGTGGCGACAGGGACCTACAATGAGCAGTTCTTC.

This chain links TRBV29-1 with TRBJ1-5; D is undetermined. This CDR3 is built from 12 residues. Germline assignment: CDR1 SQVTM and CDR2 ANQGSEA. Trimming cost V 4 bases and J 4 bases, with 8 bases left between them. CDR3 nucleotide sequence: TGCAGCGTTGGCAGCACTAATCAGCCCCAGCATTTT. Amino acid sequence: CSVGSTNQPQHF. Filled out from reference TRBV29-1 and TRBJ1-5, the complete variable domain reads SAVISQKPSRDICQRGTSLTIQCQVDSQVTMMFWYRQQPGQSLTLIATANQGSEATYESGFVIDKFPISRPNLTFSTLTVSNMSPEDSSIYLCSVGSTNQPQHFGDGTRLSIL.

This sequence joins TRBV5-1 and TRBJ1-1; 7 nucleotides agree with TRBD1. Trimming removed 1 base from V and 1 base from J; junction bases left unmatched: 7. Germline V CDR1 and CDR2: SGHRS, YFSETQ. The CDR3 covers 16 residues. CDR3 DNA: TGCGCCAGCAGCTTGCGACAGGGAATATCGAACACTGAAGCTTTCTTT. It is translated as CASSLRQGISNTEAFF.

As for this clone: The sample has other DNA sequences that encode this CDR3 too. This rearrangement joins TRBV9 to TRBJ2-1, with unresolved D. V was cut by 4 bases and J by 0 bases, with 5 bases left in between. Germline-derived CDR1 and CDR2 are SGDLS and YYNGEE. CDR3 length: 13 residues. This chain's CDR3 is CASSLSSYNEQFF. For the CDR3, the DNA is TGTGCCAGCAGCCTCTCCTCCTACAATGAGCAGTTCTTC.

A single count supports this clone. This chain connects TRBV7-3 to TRBJ2-2, with TRBD2 matching over 7 bases. CDR1 is SGHTA, CDR2 FQGTGA, per germline. J was trimmed by 1 base and V by 4 bases; bases with no gene match: 6. The CDR3 sequence is 16 residues long. In DNA form, the CDR3 reads TGTGCCAGCAGCTATAGGGGAGGGATGAACACCGGGGAGCTGTTTTTT. Translating it yields CASSYRGGMNTGELFF.

This CDR3 reads CASSQVGGTAFF. The DNA for the CDR3 is TGCGCCAGCAGCCAAGTCGGGGGTACGGCTTTCTTT. The chain carries TRBV4-1 and TRBJ1-1, with D possibly being TRBD1 (5 bases). The germline CDR1 and CDR2 sequences are MGHRA and YSYEKL. The V end was cut by 1 base, the J end by 11 bases, with 11 bases between. The CDR3 contains 12 residues.

The chain is built from TRBV11-2 and TRBJ2-5; the D is unclear. This CDR3 comprises 15 residues. Between the trimmed V and J ends, which lost 1 base and 5 bases, there was a span of 14 bases. CDR1 and CDR2 from the germline V gene are SGHAT and FQNNGV. CDR3 nucleotides: TGTGCCAGCAGCTTAGTGGGGATGGTTGGGGAGACCCAGTACTTC. The encoded protein is CASSLVGMVGETQYF.

For this clone: Germline and junction disagree at one end, which may indicate a read error. The chain recombines TRBV7-2 with TRBJ2-5; 7 bases map to TRBD2. The CDR3 length is 16 residues. Germline V gene lookup returns CDR1 SGHTA and CDR2 FQGNSA. The CDR3 sequence: CASSPGAGIDQEPQYF. CDR3 bases: TGTGCCAGCAGCCCCGGAGCGGGGATCGATCAAGAGCCCCAGTACTTC. The full variable domain, with the rest looked up from reference TRBV7-2 and TRBJ2-5, is GAGVSQSPSNKVTEKGKDVELRCDPISGHTALYWYRQSLGQGLEFLIYFQGNSAPDKSGLPSDRFSAERTGGSVSTLTIQRTQQEDSAVYLCASSPGAGIDQEPQYFGPGTRLLVL.

V usage is TRBV2 and J usage is TRBJ1-5; D gene unclear. The CDR3 loop spans 14 amino acids. The germline V gene encodes CDR1 SNHLY and CDR2 FYNNEI. The V and J ends lost 1 base and 3 bases respectively, with 7 bases between them. The CDR3 DNA reads as TGTGCCAGCAGTGAAGGCAGTTTCAATCAGCCCCAGCATTTT. It yields the protein CASSEGSFNQPQHF.

This chain links TRBV7-2 with TRBJ1-2; no clear D. With 1 base removed from V and 4 bases from J, the gap between germline ends came to 10 bases. Germline values: CDR1 SGHTA, CDR2 FQGNSA. This CDR3 is built from 14 residues. CDR3 sequence: CASSLGRPSYGYTF. CDR3 bases: TGTGCCAGCAGCTTAGGCAGGCCAAGCTATGGCTACACCTTC.

Points on this clone: Other DNA sequences within the sample encode an identical CDR3. This chain joins TRBV15 and TRBJ2-7; D is undetermined. The CDR3 has 12 amino acids. In germline, CDR1 is LNHNV, CDR2 YYDKDF (reference sequence). V lost 0 bases and J lost 4, with 4 bases in between. CDR3 coding DNA: TGTGCCACCAGCAGAGACTTATACGAGCAGTACTTC. This translates into CATSRDLYEQYF.

This chain joins TRBV9 and TRBJ1-2, with 7 bases aligning to TRBD1. CDR1 and CDR2 from the germline V gene are SGDLS and YYNGEE. CDR3 size: 12 residues. V lost 2 bases to trimming and J lost 5 bases; unmatched junction nucleotides: 0. This CDR3 is CASSVGQYGYTF. The CDR3 nucleotides read TGTGCCAGCAGCGTGGGACAGTATGGCTACACCTTC. Complete variable domain (other parts from reference TRBV9 and TRBJ1-2): DSGVTQTPKHLITATGQRVTLRCSPRSGDLSVYWYQQSLDQGLQFLIQYYNGEERAKGNILERFSAQQFPDLHSELNLSSLELGDSALYFCASSVGQYGYTFGSGTRLTVV.

This clone was seen a single time. The chain joins TRBV27 to TRBJ1-2, with D possibly matching TRBD1 (5 bases). The CDR3 sequence is 16 residues long. Germline-derived CDR1 and CDR2 are MNHEY and SMNVEV (reference sequence). V lost 1 base to trimming and J lost 8 bases, with 20 bases between them. The CDR3 DNA sequence: TGTGCCAGCAGTTTATTGGGGCCAGAGGGTATAGGAGGCTACACCTTC. This codes for CASSLLGPEGIGGYTF.

This clone was seen a few times. The V call is TRBV5-1, the J call TRBJ2-2; the match to TRBD2 covers 9 bases. Germline assignment: CDR1 SGHRS and CDR2 YFSETQ. The CDR3 sequence is 15 residues long. The V segment lost 3 bases and the J segment 6 bases; nucleotides outside the gene matches: 6. CDR3 loop: CASSSRGLASGELFF. The CDR3 DNA reads as TGCGCCAGCAGCTCCAGGGGACTAGCTTCCGGGGAGCTGTTTTTT.